The 18 T cell receptor beta chains below were found in one sample sequenced in a study of regulatory T cells in long-lasting Graves disease. CDR3-region Arm-PCR and iRepertoire HTBI primers produced the TCR beta libraries. Using its own MiXCR run on the multiplex PCR reads, TCRdb lists one record per CDR3 protein. This table has some 400,000 distinct CDR3 sequences, around 14% appearing once. Sample time point: newly diagnosed GD, antithyroid drugs for less than 3 months. Researchers made the TCR library from RNA that was extracted from PBMCs. The data also belong to a second study, concerning T cells in Graves' hyperthyroidism and ophthalmopathy.

This sample comprised peripheral blood mononuclear cells (PBMCs), obtained at new diagnosis, from a patient treated with antithyroid drugs. The receptor source for this set is a woman aged 25 to 39 with Graves disease.

Regarding this clonotype: A read error may explain this, as a much larger clone is one base away. The chain recombines TRBV3-1 with TRBJ2-1, with 7 bases aligning to TRBD2. The CDR3 has 15 amino acids. The germline V gene has CDR1 LGHDT and CDR2 YNNKEL (reference sequence). The V gene end was trimmed by 4 bases and the J gene end by 4 bases; junction bases not matched to a gene: 7. Written as DNA, the CDR3 is TGTGCCAGCAGCCCAGTGGGAGGGCTTTACAATGAGCAGTTCTTC. Amino acid sequence: CASSPVGGLYNEQFF.

This clonotype was found a few times. The chain joins TRBV5-6 to TRBJ2-1; no clear D gene. CDR1 SGHDT and CDR2 YYEEEE come from the germline V gene. The length of the CDR3 is 14 residues. Trimming removed 0 bases from V and 4 bases from J, with 8 bases in between. The CDR3 protein is CASSLVAVYNEQFF. The CDR3 nucleotides are TGTGCCAGCAGCTTGGTGGCAGTTTACAATGAGCAGTTCTTC.

This clonotype was counted at least ten times. The chain recombines TRBV2 with TRBJ2-7; D is possibly TRBD1 or TRBD2 (6 bases each). In germline, CDR1 is SNHLY, CDR2 FYNNEI. This CDR3 is built from 13 residues. The V end was cut by 9 bases, the J end by 3 bases, with 15 bases between. The chain's CDR3 is CASGGQGLYEQYF. The CDR3 DNA is TGTGCCAGTGGGGGGCAGGGGCTCTACGAGCAGTACTTC. The full variable domain, its missing parts supplied by reference TRBV2 and TRBJ2-7, is EPEVTQTPSHQVTQMGQEVILRCVPISNHLYFYWYRQILGQKVEFLVSFYNNEISEKSEIFDDQFSVERPDGSNFTLKIRSTKLEDSAMYFCASGGQGLYEQYFGPGTRLTVT.

This clonotype appeared many times. The chain has TRBV30 and TRBJ1-1; D remains unclear. The V gene's germline CDR1 is GTSNPN and CDR2 SVGIG (reference sequence). The CDR3 runs 10 residues. V dropped 2 bases and J dropped 7 bases, with 5 bases sitting between them. The CDR3 is CAWSIVEAFF. The CDR3 nucleotides read TGTGCCTGGAGTATAGTTGAAGCTTTCTTT. Drawing the rest from reference TRBV30 and TRBJ1-1, the complete variable domain is SQTIHQWPATLVQPVGSPLSLECTVEGTSNPNLYWYRQAAGRGLQLLFYSVGIGQISSEVPQNLSASRPQDRQFILSSKKLLLSDSGFYLCAWSIVEAFFGQGTRLTVV.

The chain couples TRBV11-1 to TRBJ1-2; D unclear. The CDR3 has 12 residues. Germline V gives CDR1 SGHAT, CDR2 FQDESV (reference sequence). The V and J ends lost 4 bases and 7 bases respectively, with 10 bases between them. CDR3 nucleotides: TGTGCCAGCAGCTGGAGTGGCAGTGGCTACACCTTC. It is translated as CASSWSGSGYTF.

This clonotype was seen many times. The gene calls are TRBV7-9 and TRBJ2-1; 8 bases fit TRBD1. Germline values: CDR1 SEHNR, CDR2 FQNEAQ (reference sequence). V shed 1 base and J 1 base; nucleotides not matched to a gene: 0. The CDR3 is 15 residues long. This CDR3 is CASSLGTGSYNEQFF. DNA of the CDR3: TGTGCCAGCAGCTTAGGGACAGGGTCCTACAATGAGCAGTTCTTC.

This chain's CDR3 is CSARESGALSEKLFF. CDR3 in DNA: TGCAGTGCTAGAGAGTCAGGGGCTCTTAGTGAAAAACTGTTTTTT. The V call is TRBV20-1, the J call TRBJ1-4; TRBD1 might be the D (6 bases). This CDR3 region has 15 residues. Trimming took 0 bases from V and 7 from J, leaving 15 bases between them. Germline V CDR1 and CDR2: DFQATT, SNEGSKA (reference sequence).

This clonotype was counted many times. The V call is TRBV28, the J call TRBJ2-3, with D unclear. Germline CDR1 reads MDHEN; CDR2 reads SYDVKM. The CDR3 runs 15 residues. The V and J ends lost 4 bases and 0 bases respectively, with 11 bases between them. As DNA, the CDR3 is TGTGCCAGCAGTTCCCCCCGTCCTAGCACAGATACGCAGTATTTT. As protein: CASSSPRPSTDTQYF.

The chain combines TRBV10-2 with TRBJ2-7; 8 nucleotides agree with TRBD1. Trimming took 5 bases from V and 6 from J; bases not matched to a gene: 9. This CDR3 contains 14 residues. The germline V gene encodes CDR1 WSHSY and CDR2 SAAADI. The CDR3: CASSNRDRKGEQYF. CDR3 nucleotide sequence: TGCGCCAGCAGTAACCGGGACAGGAAAGGCGAGCAGTACTTC.

The chain links TRBV7-3 to TRBJ2-1; D might be TRBD1 (5 bases). Germline-derived CDR1 and CDR2 are SGHTA and FQGTGA. There are 15 residues in the CDR3. CDR3 loop: CASQQPPGRGNEQFF. In nucleotides, the CDR3 is TGTGCTTCCCAGCAGCCCCCGGGTAGGGGCAATGAGCAGTTCTTC.

This clonotype was counted at least ten times. The V and J genes are TRBV27 and TRBJ2-7; D is unresolved. Germline assignment: CDR1 MNHEY and CDR2 SMNVEV (reference sequence). CDR3 length: 11 amino acids. The V end lost 5 bases, the J end lost 7 bases, and 9 bases lay between the germline ends. CDR3 in DNA: TGTGCCAGCAGTAGATTTGGGGAGCAGTACTTC. Translated: CASSRFGEQYF.

This clonotype was counted at least ten times. The CDR3 spells CASSMGGPGYGYTF. In DNA, the CDR3 is TGTGCCAGCTCCATGGGGGGGCCAGGCTATGGCTACACCTTC. The chain employs TRBV18 and TRBJ1-2; weak D call: TRBD1 (6 bases). The CDR3 spans 14 residues. V was cut by 6 bases and J by 4 bases, with 15 bases left in between. Germline CDR1 reads KGHSH; CDR2 reads LQKENI.

The sample holds many counts of this clonotype. The chain joins TRBV7-9 to TRBJ1-5, with 10 positions matching TRBD1. V trimming: 5 bases; J trimming: 7 bases; junction bases outside the gene matches: 20. The CDR3 loop spans 19 amino acids. Germline V gene data show CDR1 as SEHNR and CDR2 as FQNEAQ (reference sequence). Here the CDR3 DNA reads TGTGCCAGCAGCACAACGCTCGGACAGGGGGAACTCCACATCCAGCCCCAGCATTTT. Translated, it gives CASSTTLGQGELHIQPQHF.

This clonotype was counted ten times or more. The chain combines TRBV29-1 with TRBJ2-3; D is perhaps TRBD1 (7 bases). The CDR3 consists of 13 residues. V was trimmed by 5 bases and J by 6 bases, leaving 15 bases between them. Germline CDR1 and CDR2: SQVTM and ANQGSEA. The CDR3 region is CSVLAWGQDTQYF. CDR3 sequence (DNA): TGCAGCGTTCTAGCGTGGGGACAGGATACGCAGTATTTT.

V usage is TRBV28 and J usage is TRBJ2-1, with TRBD2 identical over 8 bases. J lost 1 base, V lost 5 bases, and 4 bases had no gene match. Germline V CDR1 and CDR2: MDHEN, SYDVKM. The CDR3 runs to 15 residues. DNA of the CDR3: TGTGCCAGCAGTAACTTAGCGGGATCCTACAATGAGCAGTTCTTC. Translating it yields CASSNLAGSYNEQFF.

This clonotype appeared many times. The chain combines TRBV11-2 with TRBJ1-2, with TRBD1 identical over 10 bases. Trimming took 1 base from V and 0 from J; bases not matched to a gene: 11. The length of the CDR3 is 19 residues. The V gene's germline CDR1 is SGHAT and CDR2 FQNNGV. The CDR3 loop reads CASSLGLPGQGIANYGYTF. The CDR3 DNA reads as TGTGCCAGCAGCTTAGGACTTCCGGGACAGGGGATAGCTAACTATGGCTACACCTTC.

The V call is TRBV27, the J call TRBJ1-1; 7 bases fit TRBD1. Germline CDR1 and CDR2: MNHEY and SMNVEV (reference sequence). J gave up 5 bases and V 5 bases, and 8 bases lay outside the gene matches. CDR3 length equals 14 residues. The CDR3 DNA reads TGTGCCAGCAGTCCGACAGGGAAGGCGACTGAAGCTTTCTTT. Protein product: CASSPTGKATEAFF.

The sample holds many counts of this clonotype. The chain carries TRBV6-1 and TRBJ1-2; weak D call: TRBD1 (6 bases). Germline V lookup: CDR1 MNHNS, CDR2 SASEGT. Trimming removed 9 bases from V and 3 bases from J, with 11 bases in between. There are 12 residues in the CDR3. The chain's CDR3 is CASSRQDYGYTF. CDR3 sequence (DNA): TGTGCCAGTAGCCGACAGGACTATGGCTACACCTTC.